These 15 T cell receptor beta chains originate from one sample sequenced in a study of regulatory T cells in long-lasting Graves disease. Time point of the sample: persistent/refractory GD, antithyroid drugs over 5 years with positive TRAb. RNA extracted from PBMCs served as the sequencing template. Sequencing libraries for TCR beta were prepared with iRepertoire HTBI primers and Arm-PCR of CDR3 regions. One entry per CDR3 protein, called by TCRdb with MiXCR from the multiplex PCR reads. The sample shows under 450,000 distinct CDR3 sequences, around 20% of them seen only once. The sample here was peripheral blood mononuclear cells (PBMCs), taken when the disease was refractory, from a patient treated with antithyroid drugs. The receptors originated from a female donor with Graves disease.

The gene calls are TRBV9 and TRBJ1-2, with D possibly matching TRBD1 (6 bases). Looked up from germline, CDR1 is SGDLS and CDR2 is YYNGEE. This CDR3 spans 15 amino acids. The V gene lost 0 bases and the J gene lost 1 base, with 10 bases spanning the gap. The CDR3 loop is CASSVGTGRNYGYTF. The CDR3 coding sequence is TGTGCCAGCAGCGTAGGTACAGGGCGTAACTATGGCTACACCTTC.

This clonotype was counted between two and nine times. This chain uses TRBV30 with TRBJ1-1; D unclear. The V gene lost 0 bases and the J gene lost 2 bases, with 13 bases spanning the gap. Germline V gene sequence: CDR1 GTSNPN, CDR2 SVGIG (reference sequence). This CDR3 has 15 residues. The CDR3 reads CAWSVRSSLNTEAFF. The CDR3 region has the DNA TGTGCCTGGAGTGTACGTTCTTCACTTAACACTGAAGCTTTCTTT.

This clonotype was counted many times. This sequence joins TRBV11-1 and TRBJ2-5; D is undetermined. The V end lost 4 bases, the J end lost 5 bases, and 17 bases lay between the germline ends. Per the germline V gene, CDR1 is SGHAT and CDR2 is FQDESV (reference sequence). This CDR3 has 15 amino acids. DNA for the CDR3: TGTGCCAGCAGCTCCAATTCAGGAGAAGAGGAGACCCAGTACTTC. This codes for CASSSNSGEEETQYF.

In this sample, this clonotype turned up many times. The chain's CDR3 is CASSLVGGAYGYTF. The CDR3, as DNA: TGTGCCAGCAGTTTAGTGGGGGGGGCCTATGGCTACACCTTC. The V gene is TRBV28, the J gene TRBJ1-2; tentatively, D is TRBD1 (6 bases). V was pared by 2 bases and J by 4 bases, with 11 bases between. Germline CDR1 reads MDHEN; CDR2 reads SYDVKM. The CDR3 spans 14 residues.

This clonotype was recorded many times. This chain uses TRBV2 with TRBJ1-4; 7 positions match TRBD1. The CDR3 has 15 amino acids. The junction had 4 bases not matched to a gene; V was cut back by 3 bases and J by 3 bases. Germline V gene sequence: CDR1 SNHLY, CDR2 FYNNEI. The CDR3 loop is CASSERDSSNEKLFF. The CDR3 nucleotides read TGTGCCAGCAGTGAGAGGGACAGTTCTAATGAAAAACTGTTTTTT.

A single count supports this clonotype. This chain joins TRBV6-4 and TRBJ1-4, with a possible D match to TRBD1 (5 bases). The germline V gene has CDR1 MRHNA and CDR2 SNTAGT. The CDR3 is made up of 12 amino acids. Trimming cost V 6 bases and J 8 bases, with 10 bases left between them. CDR3 bases: TGTGCCAGCAGGCGGGGGATGGAAAAACTGTTTTTT. Protein product: CASRRGMEKLFF.

At least ten counts were recorded for this clonotype. The V gene is TRBV2, the J gene TRBJ2-3, with no clear D. The length of the CDR3 is 13 residues. Trimming removed 4 bases from V and 0 bases from J, with 5 bases in between. Germline V CDR1 and CDR2: SNHLY, FYNNEI. As DNA, the CDR3 is TGTGCCAGCAGTGGGCAGAGCACAGATACGCAGTATTTT. Protein: CASSGQSTDTQYF.

This clonotype was found many times. The rearrangement joins TRBV5-1 to TRBJ2-7; D ambiguous. Deletions cut 4 bases from V and 3 bases from J, with 23 bases between. The CDR3 loop spans 17 amino acids. Per germline, CDR1 SGHRS and CDR2 YFSETQ. The DNA of the CDR3 is TGCGCCAGCAGCCCCACTTATAGAGGCCAAAGACACTACGAGCAGTACTTC. Its protein is CASSPTYRGQRHYEQYF.

The V gene is TRBV2, the J gene TRBJ2-3; D not certain. The CDR3 runs 16 residues. Trimming took off 5 bases at V and 0 bases at J, with 15 bases between the two ends. Germline CDR1 and CDR2: SNHLY and FYNNEI. CDR3 bases: TGTGCCAGCAGTCCCTTGCTCGTGGCTAGCACAGATACGCAGTATTTT. Residues: CASSPLLVASTDTQYF.

The chain combines TRBV10-3 with TRBJ1-1, with TRBD1 matching over 11 bases. This CDR3 is 13 amino acids long. V dropped 8 bases and J dropped 8; count of bases not matched to a gene: 7. Germline V gene sequence: CDR1 ENHRY, CDR2 SYGVKD. DNA for the CDR3: TGTGCCATCGTAGGACAGGGGGCCTCAGAAGCTTTCTTT. It specifies CAIVGQGASEAFF.

The J gene is TRBJ2-3, the V gene TRBV28, with 9 bases matching TRBD1. Germline assignment: CDR1 MDHEN and CDR2 SYDVKM. The CDR3 runs to 15 residues. V was clipped by 2 bases and J by 3 bases; unmatched bases: 3. The CDR3 sequence is CASSLRQGETDTQYF. CDR3 DNA: TGTGCCAGCAGTTTAAGACAGGGGGAGACAGATACGCAGTATTTT.

This clonotype turned up a few times. The gene calls are TRBV20-1 and TRBJ1-1; D uncertain. CDR1 is DFQATT and CDR2 is SNEGSKA in the germline V gene (reference sequence). The length of the CDR3 is 11 residues. The ends were cut back, 3 bases at V and 3 bases at J, with 5 bases in the middle. CDR3 loop: CSASKDTEAFF. As DNA, the CDR3 is TGCAGTGCTAGTAAGGACACTGAAGCTTTCTTT.

This clonotype showed up many times. CDR3 DNA: TGCAGTGCCACCGGGACTAGCGGGATCGGTCAGACCCAGTACTTC. It translates to CSATGTSGIGQTQYF. The chain combines TRBV20-1 with TRBJ2-5; 13 nucleotides align to TRBD2. Germline trimming cut 6 bases from V and 6 bases from J; bases unmatched to any gene: 10. Germline values: CDR1 DFQATT, CDR2 SNEGSKA (reference sequence). The length of the CDR3 is 15 residues.

This chain uses TRBV18 with TRBJ2-5; 8 bases map to TRBD2. Looked up from germline, CDR1 is KGHSH and CDR2 is LQKENI. The V and J ends lost 5 bases and 4 bases, in that order; junction bases with no gene match: 12. CDR3 length: 16 amino acids. For the CDR3, the DNA is TGTGCCAGCTCAAAAATAGCGGGATCACTGGGAGAGACCCAGTACTTC. Residues: CASSKIAGSLGETQYF.

This clonotype showed up just a few times. This sequence joins TRBV3-1 and TRBJ2-2, with no clear D. The CDR3 consists of 14 residues. Germline-derived CDR1 and CDR2 are LGHDT and YNNKEL (reference sequence). The ends were cut back, 4 bases at V and 5 bases at J, with 11 bases in the middle. The CDR3 sequence: CASSPARNTGELFF. Written as DNA, the CDR3 is TGTGCCAGCAGCCCCGCCCGGAATACCGGGGAGCTGTTTTTT.